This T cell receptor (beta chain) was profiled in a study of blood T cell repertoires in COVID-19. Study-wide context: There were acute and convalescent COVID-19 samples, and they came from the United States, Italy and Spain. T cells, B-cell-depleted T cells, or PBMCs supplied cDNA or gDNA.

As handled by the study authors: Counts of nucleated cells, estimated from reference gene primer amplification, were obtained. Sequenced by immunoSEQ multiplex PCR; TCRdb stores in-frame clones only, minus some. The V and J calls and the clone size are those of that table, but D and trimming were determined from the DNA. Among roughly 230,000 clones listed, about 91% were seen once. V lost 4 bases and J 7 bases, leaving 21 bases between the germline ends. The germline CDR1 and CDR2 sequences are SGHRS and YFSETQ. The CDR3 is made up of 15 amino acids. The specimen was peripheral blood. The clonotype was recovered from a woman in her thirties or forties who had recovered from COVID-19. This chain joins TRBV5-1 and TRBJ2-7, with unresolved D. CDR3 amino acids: CASSREAASPTEQYF. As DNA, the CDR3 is TGCGCCAGCAGCCGCGAGGCGGCCAGCCCTACGGAGCAGTACTTC. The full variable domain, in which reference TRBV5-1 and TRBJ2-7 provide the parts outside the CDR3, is KAGVTQTPRYLIKTRGQQVTLSCSPISGHRSVSWYQQTPGQGLQFLFEYFSETQRNKGNFPGRFSGRQFSNSRSEMNVSTLELGDSALYLCASSREAASPTEQYFGPGTRLTVT.